Listed below are T cell receptor beta chains from one sample, sequenced in a study of T cell responses to AZD1222 COVID-19 vaccine. Using immunoSEQ multiplex PCR, the repertoire was profiled, and TCRdb retains in-frame clones only, with some absent. Seen here are around 130,000 clones, approximately 85% observed once, and the top ten hold around 1.6%. The source material was peripheral blood, sampled on day 0 of AZD1222 vaccination. These TCRs come from an adult in good health. Both conserved end residues are part of each CDR3. D genes are given only for firm matches. Rows give clone size only sometimes, using once, few, many, or a class for an expanded clone.

.	once	15	TRBV7-2	TRBJ1-5	TGTGCCAGCAGCTCATTCCGGGACAAGAATCAGCCCCAGCATTTT	CASSSFRDKNQPQHF
.	.	16	TRBV14	TRBJ1-1	TGTGCCAGCAGCCAAGAATCAGGGCAGACGAACACTGAAGCTTTCTTT	CASSQESGQTNTEAFF
TRBD1	.	17	TRBV7-9	TRBJ1-5	TGTGCCAGCAGCTTGGGGACAGGGGGGGATAGCAATCAGCCCCAGCATTTT	CASSLGTGGDSNQPQHF
TRBD1	.	16	TRBV6-1	TRBJ1-2	TGTGCCAGCAGTGATATTTCACAGGGGGTGCCTCCAGGCTACACCTTC	CASSDISQGVPPGYTF
TRBD2	few	16	TRBV7-2	TRBJ2-3	TGTGCCAGCAGCAAACGAGAGCGGGAGTTGGGGGATACGCAGTATTTT	CASSKRERELGDTQYF
.	.	16	TRBV6-5	TRBJ1-3	TGTGCCAGCAGTTATAATGAGAAACTCTCTGGAAACACCATATATTTT	CASSYNEKLSGNTIYF
.	.	13	TRBV7-3	TRBJ2-7	TGTGCCAGCAGCTCGTCTAGCGCCCACGAGCAGTACTTC	CASSSSSAHEQYF
.	.	15	TRBV4-1	TRBJ2-2	TGCGCCAGCAGCCAAAGGGCAGGAAACACCGGGGAGCTGTTTTTT	CASSQRAGNTGELFF
TRBD2	.	16	TRBV2	TRBJ2-7	TGTGCCAGCAAGGTTAGCGGGAGTGTTAGCTCCTACGAGCAGTACTTC	CASKVSGSVSSYEQYF
.	.	11	TRBV2	TRBJ1-2	TGTGCCAGCAGGTCCGGGGGCGGCTACACCTTC	CASRSGGGYTF
.	.	14	TRBV6-2/TRBV6-3	TRBJ2-5	TGTGCCAGCAGTTACGGGGGACCGACGGAGACCCAGTACTTC	CASSYGGPTETQYF
.	.	14	TRBV19	TRBJ1-4	TGTGCCAGTAGTAGCCATAAGGGGTATGAAAAACTGTTTTTT	CASSSHKGYEKLFF
TRBD1	few	14	TRBV7-7	TRBJ2-7	TGTGCCAGCAGCCCCGGACAGGGTGTATACGAGCAGTACTTC	CASSPGQGVYEQYF
TRBD2	.	18	TRBV7-3	TRBJ2-1	TGTGCCAGCAGCTTATCCCCGGCACTAGCGGGAGCTGGCGATGAGCAGTTCTTC	CASSLSPALAGAGDEQFF
.	once	15	TRBV6-5	TRBJ1-5	TGTGCCAGCAGGGACGGGGGGCCGAGCAATCAGCCCCAGCATTTT	CASRDGGPSNQPQHF
TRBD1	.	18	TRBV13	TRBJ1-1	TGTGCCAGCAGCTTATTATACCGGACAGGGGCGCGGAACACTGAAGCTTTCTTT	CASSLLYRTGARNTEAFF
.	.	13	TRBV11-3	TRBJ1-2	TGTGCCAGCAGCCCCCGTGACCCCTATGGCTACACCTTC	CASSPRDPYGYTF
.	.	15	TRBV7-2	TRBJ1-1	TGTGCCAGCAGCGGACCGGGACGGTTGAACACTGAAGCTTTCTTT	CASSGPGRLNTEAFF
TRBD2	once	16	TRBV6-5	TRBJ2-3	TGTGCCAGCAGTTACACCCTAGCGGCCATCACAGATACGCAGTATTTT	CASSYTLAAITDTQYF
TRBD1	few	16	TRBV5-1	TRBJ1-6	TGCGCCAGCAGCCCCGTCCCGACAGGGGTAAATTCACCCCTCCACTTT	CASSPVPTGVNSPLHF
.	.	15	TRBV30	TRBJ1-4	TGTGCCTGGAGTGTAGGGCAGGCTGGTAATGAAAAACTGTTTTTT	CAWSVGQAGNEKLFF
.	.	13	TRBV10-3	TRBJ1-6	TGTGCCATCAGTGAGTCGGAGGATTCACCCCTCCACTTT	CAISESEDSPLHF
.	.	13	TRBV30	TRBJ1-5	TGTGCCTGGAGACCACAGGGTCGAGGGCCCCAGCATTTT	CAWRPQGRGPQHF
.	.	11	TRBV24-1	TRBJ1-2	TGTGCCACCAGTGATTCGGGGGGCTACACCTTC	CATSDSGGYTF
TRBD2	.	15	TRBV6-5	TRBJ2-1	TGTGCCAGCAGTTCTAGCGGGGGATACCTCAATGAGCAGTTCTTC	CASSSSGGYLNEQFF
.	.	11	TRBV29-1	TRBJ2-3	TGCAGCGGGGCTCGCACAGATACGCAGTATTTT	CSGARTDTQYF
.	.	14	TRBV7-3	TRBJ2-5	TGTGCCAGCAGCCCGGGGGCAGGGGAAAAGACCCAGTACTTC	CASSPGAGEKTQYF
.	once	15	TRBV11-3	TRBJ1-3	TGTGCCAGCAGCTTAGCGGGCGGGGCTGGAAACACCATATATTTT	CASSLAGGAGNTIYF
.	.	18	TRBV19	TRBJ1-2	TGTGCCAGTAGTATAGTAACACCTCGGACAAAAAGTGACTATGGCTACACCTTC	CASSIVTPRTKSDYGYTF
.	.	14	TRBV11-3	TRBJ2-2	TGTGCCAGCAGCTCGGGACGGGTCCCCGGGGAGCTGTTTTTT	CASSSGRVPGELFF
.	.	14	TRBV5-4	TRBJ2-6	TGTGCCAGCGAACAAGGCCTTGGGGCCAACGTCCTGACTTTC	CASEQGLGANVLTF
TRBD2	few	15	TRBV19	TRBJ2-1	TGTGCCAGTAGTAATCCCGGGACTACAAACAATGAGCAGTTCTTC	CASSNPGTTNNEQFF
TRBD1	.	15	TRBV5-1	TRBJ2-5	TGCGCCAGCAGCTTGGCCAACAGGGGATGGGAGACCCAGTACTTC	CASSLANRGWETQYF
TRBD1	.	14	TRBV10-3	TRBJ1-3	TGTGCCATCAGTGAACCGGGACAGGGAAACACCATATATTTT	CAISEPGQGNTIYF
.	few	11	TRBV12-3/TRBV12-4	TRBJ2-3	TGTGCCAGCAGTTTACCGGATACGCAGTATTTT	CASSLPDTQYF
TRBD1	.	13	TRBV11-2	TRBJ2-5	TGTGCCAGCACCAAGACAGGGGGGGAGACCCAGTACTTC	CASTKTGGETQYF
TRBD2	.	16	TRBV5-4	TRBJ2-1	TGTGCCAGCAGCCTCTCTAGCGGCAGCTCCTACAATGAGCAGTTCTTC	CASSLSSGSSYNEQFF
.	.	14	TRBV30	TRBJ1-2	TGTGCCTGGACCCCGGCCCGCCTTGGAGGGGGCTACACCTTC	CAWTPARLGGGYTF
.	once	16	TRBV6-6	TRBJ1-3	TGTGCCAGCAGTCCATTAGGGGTTAGCTCTGGAAACACCATATATTTT	CASSPLGVSSGNTIYF